This T cell receptor (beta chain) comes out of a study of response to subunit inactivated influenza vaccine. Whole-study results and caveats: Authors suggested seasonal influenza vaccinations each recruit few new T cells.

TCRdb reanalysed the RT-PCR reads using MiXCR and keeps one entry per CDR3 protein. Here the sample spans 170,000 or so distinct CDR3 sequences, around 10% being singletons. In germline, CDR1 is MNHNS, CDR2 SASEGT. This CDR3 has 13 amino acids. Trimming left V 8 bases short and J 5 bases short, with 14 bases between. A word on this clonotype: No antigen is known for it.

The specimen was CD8+ T cells sorted from PBMCs, collected approximately 25 months after vaccination. V is TRBV6-1 and J is TRBJ2-3; D may be TRBD1 (6 bases). The source is a man aged 45 to 70 who received an inactivated influenza vaccine. CDR3 bases: TGTGCCAGCCAGCAGGGGCCAATAGATACGCAGTATTTT. Translated: CASQQGPIDTQYF.